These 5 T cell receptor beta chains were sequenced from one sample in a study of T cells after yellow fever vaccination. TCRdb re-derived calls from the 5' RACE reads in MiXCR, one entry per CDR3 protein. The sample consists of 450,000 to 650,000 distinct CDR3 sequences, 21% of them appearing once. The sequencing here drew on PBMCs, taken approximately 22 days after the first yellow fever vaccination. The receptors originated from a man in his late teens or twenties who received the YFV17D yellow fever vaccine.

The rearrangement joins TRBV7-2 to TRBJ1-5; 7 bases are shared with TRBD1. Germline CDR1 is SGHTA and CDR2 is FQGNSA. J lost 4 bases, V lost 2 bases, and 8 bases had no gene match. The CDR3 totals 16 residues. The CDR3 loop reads CASSLMGQPDNQPQHF. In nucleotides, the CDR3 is TGTGCCAGCAGCTTAATGGGACAGCCTGATAATCAGCCCCAGCATTTT.

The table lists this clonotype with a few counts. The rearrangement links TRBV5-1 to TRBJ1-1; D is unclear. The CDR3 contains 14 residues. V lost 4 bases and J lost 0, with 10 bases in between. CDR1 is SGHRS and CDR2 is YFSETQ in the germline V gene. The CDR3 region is CASSPRRLNTEAFF. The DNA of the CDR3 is TGCGCCAGCAGCCCCAGGCGGTTGAACACTGAAGCTTTCTTT. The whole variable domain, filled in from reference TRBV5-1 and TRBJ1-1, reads KAGVTQTPRYLIKTRGQQVTLSCSPISGHRSVSWYQQTPGQGLQFLFEYFSETQRNKGNFPGRFSGRQFSNSRSEMNVSTLELGDSALYLCASSPRRLNTEAFFGQGTRLTVV.

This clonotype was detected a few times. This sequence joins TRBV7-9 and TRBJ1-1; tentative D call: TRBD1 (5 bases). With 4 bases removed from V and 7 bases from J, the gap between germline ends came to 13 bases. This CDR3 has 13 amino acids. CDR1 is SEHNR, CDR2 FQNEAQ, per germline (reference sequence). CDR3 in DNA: TGTGCCAGCAGCTGGACCCGACAGTTTGAAGCTTTCTTT. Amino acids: CASSWTRQFEAFF.

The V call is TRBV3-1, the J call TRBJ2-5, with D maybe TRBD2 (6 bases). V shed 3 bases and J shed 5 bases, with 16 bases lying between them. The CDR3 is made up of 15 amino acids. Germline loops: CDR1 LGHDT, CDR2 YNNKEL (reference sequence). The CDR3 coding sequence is TGTGCCAGCAGCCAGCATCTCGACGCGGGGGAGACCCAGTACTTC. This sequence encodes CASSQHLDAGETQYF.

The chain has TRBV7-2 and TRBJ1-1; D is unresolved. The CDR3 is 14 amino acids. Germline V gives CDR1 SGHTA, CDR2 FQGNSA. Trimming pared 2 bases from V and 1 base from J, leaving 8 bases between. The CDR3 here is CASSLIGTNTEAFF. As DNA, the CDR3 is TGTGCCAGCAGCTTAATCGGAACGAACACTGAAGCTTTCTTT.